The present entry profiles one TCR beta chain with its context. Its matching antigen is unknown. The library labeled individual cDNA molecules by adding unique molecular identifiers to them. TCRdb redid the calling of the RACE reads with MiXCR, one entry per CDR3 protein. The profile shows some 250,000 distinct CDR3 sequences, 7.5% to 8% of them singletons. Time point of the sample: pre-sensitization, week 0. The treatment: therapeutic diphenylcyclopropenone sensitization with weekly scalp DPC. Blood draws preceded each patch test application. Researchers extracted total RNA from unfractionated whole blood. This record belongs to a study of human T cells and chemical hapten exposure. Study-wide points: Having alopecia, the donors may differ immunologically from healthy people.

With 0 bases clipped from V and 10 bases from J, the junction kept 13 bases outside the gene matches. This CDR3 is built from 16 residues. CDR1 and CDR2 from the germline V gene are DFQATT and SNEGSKA (reference sequence). The chain couples TRBV20-1 to TRBJ2-1; 9 bases match TRBD2. The sequence was obtained from a man aged 18 to 35 with alopecia areata. Some clones in this sample may be carry-over from other donors' samples. This specimen consisted of whole blood, obtained in connection with sensitization to the hapten diphenylcyclopropenone (DPC). The CDR3 loop is CSARDHTGTSLYEQFF. CDR3 coding DNA: TGCAGTGCTAGAGATCATACAGGGACTAGCTTGTACGAGCAGTTCTTC.